The 20 T cell receptor beta chains listed next were all sequenced from one sample in a study of cytomegalovirus exposure and HLA in healthy donors. Use of 60 Vbeta and 13 Jbeta primers characterized the PCR. Libraries were prepared by immunoSEQ multiplex PCR; TCRdb keeps only in-frame clonotypes and omits some of them. The sample comprises about 190,000 clones, around 77% of which are singletons, and over 1.5% rests with the top ten. What was sequenced was PBMCs. Receptors were obtained from a woman aged 18-29 years in good health and CMV-seronegative.

V is TRBV10-1 and J is TRBJ2-3, with TRBD2 matching over 7 bases. This CDR3 is built from 14 residues. The germline V gene has CDR1 WNHNN and CDR2 SYGVQD (reference sequence). J was trimmed by 6 bases and V by 2 bases; bases with no gene match: 5. The CDR3 region is CASSEAGVMDTQYF. CDR3 coding DNA: TGCGCCAGCAGTGAGGCGGGAGTAATGGATACGCAGTATTTT.

Here the CDR3 reads CASSSGTSGETDTQYF. In nucleotides, the CDR3 is TGTGCCAGCTCCTCCGGGACTAGCGGGGAAACAGATACGCAGTATTTT. V and J are TRBV27 and TRBJ2-3; TRBD2 aligns across 13 bases. Germline CDR1 MNHEY, CDR2 SMNVEV (reference sequence). The V segment lost 8 bases and the J segment 3 bases; nucleotides outside the gene matches: 8. CDR3 length: 16 amino acids.

This clone came up once. This sequence joins TRBV28 and TRBJ2-1; 7 positions agree with TRBD1. CDR3 length: 14 residues. Germline CDR1 and CDR2: MDHEN and SYDVKM. The J segment lost 3 bases and the V segment lost 5 bases, leaving 4 bases of the junction unmatched. CDR3 DNA sequence: TGTGCCAGCAGTCCACGACAGGGCTACAATGAGCAGTTCTTC. Its protein product is CASSPRQGYNEQFF.

The chain recombines TRBV11-3 with TRBJ1-1; 7 bases are shared with TRBD1. Trimming cost V 5 bases and J 5 bases; bases outside gene matches: 8. CDR3 length: 14 residues. In germline, CDR1 is SGHNT, CDR2 YENEEA. The CDR3 DNA reads as TGTGCCAGCAGCGCCAGACAGGGTGATACTGAAGCTTTCTTT. This sequence encodes CASSARQGDTEAFF.

This clone was counted once. This chain links TRBV9 with TRBJ1-1, with 8 nucleotides matching TRBD1. From germline, CDR1 is SGDLS and CDR2 YYNGEE. The CDR3 is 15 residues long. V lost 4 bases to trimming and J lost 4 bases; unmatched junction nucleotides: 9. The DNA of the CDR3 is TGTGCCAGCAGCATCTCACAGGGGGTGGGCACTGAAGCTTTCTTT. Protein product: CASSISQGVGTEAFF. The complete variable domain, with remaining parts taken from reference TRBV9 and TRBJ1-1, reads DSGVTQTPKHLITATGQRVTLRCSPRSGDLSVYWYQQSLDQGLQFLIQYYNGEERAKGNILERFSAQQFPDLHSELNLSSLELGDSALYFCASSISQGVGTEAFFGQGTRLTVV.

This clone has just one count. This rearrangement joins TRBV19 to TRBJ2-2, with TRBD2 as a possible D gene (5 bases). This CDR3 has 14 amino acids. The V end was cut by 6 bases, the J end by 2 bases, with 10 bases between. In germline, CDR1 is LNHDA, CDR2 SQIVND (reference sequence). The DNA for the CDR3 is TGTGCCAGTAGCGGGATTACCAACACCGGGGAGCTGTTTTTT. This encodes CASSGITNTGELFF.

The rearrangement joins TRBV5-6 to TRBJ2-5; D unclear. Trimming took off 0 bases at V and 5 bases at J, with 8 bases between the two ends. Germline loops: CDR1 SGHDT, CDR2 YYEEEE. The CDR3 is 13 residues long. CDR3 nucleotide sequence: TGTGCCAGCAGCTTGGAGGAGAGGGAGACCCAGTACTTC. Protein sequence: CASSLEERETQYF.

This clone was seen a handful of times. The chain combines TRBV2 with TRBJ2-5; 10 bases line up with TRBD2. Germline CDR1 and CDR2: SNHLY and FYNNEI. After removal of 5 bases from V and 5 bases from J, the junction contained 8 bases not matched to a gene. This CDR3 contains 15 residues. CDR3 region: CASSTAGGPSETQYF. CDR3 DNA sequence: TGTGCCAGCAGTACAGCGGGAGGGCCCTCTGAGACCCAGTACTTC.

The gene calls are TRBV7-8 and TRBJ1-2; TRBD1 matches at 10 bases. The V segment lost 7 bases and the J segment 7 bases; nucleotides outside the gene matches: 9. Germline V gives CDR1 SGHVS, CDR2 FQNEAQ. The CDR3 covers 14 residues. DNA for the CDR3: TGTGCCAGCATACCCGGGACAGGGGTAGGTGGCTACACCTTC. This sequence encodes CASIPGTGVGGYTF. Full variable domain (remainder filled in from reference TRBV7-8 and TRBJ1-2): GAGVSQSPRYKVAKRGQDVALRCDPISGHVSLFWYQQALGQGPEFLTYFQNEAQLDKSGLPSDRFFAERPEGSVSTLKIQRTQQEDSAVYLCASIPGTGVGGYTFGSGTRLTVV.

The genes are TRBV28 and TRBJ1-4; D unclear. The CDR3 length is 15 residues. Trimming took off 5 bases at V and 4 bases at J, with 14 bases between the two ends. CDR1 and CDR2 (germline): MDHEN, SYDVKM. CDR3 coding DNA: TGTGCCAGCAGTCCCCAGGAGGTTGGTAATGAAAAACTGTTTTTT. Translating it yields CASSPQEVGNEKLFF.

This clone turned up a few times. The CDR3, as DNA: TGTGCCAGCAGCTTGGGAGGGCCCTCCACAGAGACCCAGTACTTC. It is translated as CASSLGGPSTETQYF. V gene TRBV7-9 combines with J gene TRBJ2-5, with TRBD2 identical over 7 bases. The trim removed 3 bases at V and 4 bases at J, leaving 8 bases unmatched. The germline V gene encodes CDR1 SEHNR and CDR2 FQNEAQ (reference sequence). This CDR3 comprises 15 residues.

V and J are TRBV2 and TRBJ2-2, with 8 nucleotides matching TRBD1. CDR1 is SNHLY, CDR2 FYNNEI, per germline. The V segment lost 4 bases and the J segment 0 bases; nucleotides outside the gene matches: 7. CDR3 length: 17 residues. Here the CDR3 DNA reads TGTGCCAGCAGTGCGCCAGACAGGGGCCCGAACACCGGGGAGCTGTTTTTT. It codes for CASSAPDRGPNTGELFF.

This chain joins TRBV5-1 and TRBJ1-2; 8 bases fit TRBD1. V trimming: 0 bases; J trimming: 2 bases; junction bases outside the gene matches: 6. Germline CDR1 SGHRS, CDR2 YFSETQ. This CDR3 is 16 amino acids long. The CDR3: CASSLAVDRGNYGYTF. CDR3 DNA sequence: TGCGCCAGCAGCTTGGCAGTCGACAGGGGCAACTATGGCTACACCTTC.

The chain uses TRBV4-1 and TRBJ2-3; 7 bases map to TRBD1. The CDR3 runs 15 residues. Trimming took 2 bases from V and 4 from J; bases not matched to a gene: 6. CDR1 MGHRA and CDR2 YSYEKL come from the germline V gene. The CDR3 spells CASSQRQGRADTQYF. Written as DNA, the CDR3 is TGCGCCAGCAGCCAAAGACAGGGAAGGGCAGATACGCAGTATTTT.

CDR3 sequence reads: CASSVGRQGLYSGDTEAFF. The CDR3 region has the DNA TGTGCCAGCAGCGTAGGGAGACAGGGTTTGTACTCCGGGGACACTGAAGCTTTCTTT. The chain is built from TRBV9 and TRBJ1-1; 7 positions match TRBD1. Germline V CDR1 and CDR2: SGDLS, YYNGEE. The CDR3 loop spans 19 amino acids. J was trimmed by 3 bases and V by 0 bases; bases with no gene match: 17.

The chain employs TRBV7-8 and TRBJ2-7; D gene unclear. Germline V lookup: CDR1 SGHVS, CDR2 FQNEAQ. This CDR3 is 12 amino acids long. The V and J ends lost 3 bases and 5 bases respectively, with 8 bases between them. Here the CDR3 reads CASSLALNEQYF. DNA for the CDR3: TGTGCCAGCAGCTTGGCCCTCAACGAGCAGTACTTC.

Points on this clone: An end of the junction does not agree with germline; a read error may underlie this. V gene TRBV28 combines with J gene TRBJ1-2; D is uncertain. CDR3 length: 11 residues. Germline V gives CDR1 MDHEN, CDR2 SYDVKM. This CDR3 is CASRQAAGFRF. CDR3 DNA sequence: TGTGCCAGCAGACAAGCGGCGGGTTTTCGTTTC.

This chain links TRBV27 with TRBJ1-5, with D perhaps matching TRBD1 (5 bases). The CDR3 is 14 amino acids. Germline-derived CDR1 and CDR2 are MNHEY and SMNVEV (reference sequence). The V gene lost 9 bases and the J gene lost 7 bases, with 19 bases spanning the gap. CDR3 loop: CASRLSAGGQPQHF. The CDR3 DNA reads TGTGCCAGTAGACTCTCGGCCGGGGGGCAGCCCCAGCATTTT.

This clone was counted between two and nine times. The chain employs TRBV18 and TRBJ2-7, with D possibly TRBD1 on 5 matching bases. The CDR3 runs 17 residues. The V end was cut by 6 bases, the J end by 0 bases, with 21 bases between. Germline CDR1 is KGHSH and CDR2 is LQKENI. The CDR3 DNA reads TGTGCCAGCTCCCCCGAGGACACCTTGTATCTCTCCTACGAGCAGTACTTC. Translated: CASSPEDTLYLSYEQYF.

This sequence joins TRBV28 and TRBJ1-1; a possible D gene is TRBD1 (6 bases). This CDR3 has 14 amino acids. V lost 7 bases to trimming and J lost 5 bases, with 17 bases between them. In germline, CDR1 is MDHEN, CDR2 SYDVKM. The CDR3 coding sequence is TGTGCCAGCATCCCCCCAGGGGCGAATACTGAAGCTTTCTTT. It yields the protein CASIPPGANTEAFF.